These 16 T cell receptor beta chains share one sample of origin, sequenced in a study of blood T cell repertoires in COVID-19. Profiling relied on immunoSEQ multiplex PCR, and the TCRdb table lists in-frame clones only, not all of them. The sample has more than 90,000 clones, 80% to 85% seen once. The source material was peripheral blood. The receptors shown here come from a man aged 65 to 79 with acute or convalescent COVID-19.

The rearrangement uses TRBV24-1 and TRBJ2-1; possibly TRBD2 for D (6 bases). Trimming took off 5 bases at V and 9 bases at J, with 13 bases between the two ends. The germline V gene has CDR1 KGHDR and CDR2 SFDVKD. This CDR3 is built from 13 residues. This CDR3 reads CATSGHGGGEQFF. Here the CDR3 DNA reads TGTGCCACCAGTGGTCACGGGGGTGGTGAGCAGTTCTTC.

The chain combines TRBV15 with TRBJ1-1; a weak D match, TRBD1 (5 bases). This CDR3 region has 14 residues. V was trimmed by 1 base and J by 7 bases, leaving 13 bases between them. Looked up from germline, CDR1 is LNHNV and CDR2 is YYDKDF (reference sequence). The CDR3, as DNA: TGTGCCACCAGCAGAGGCGGGGGGATGAGTGAAGCTTTCTTT. This translates into CATSRGGGMSEAFF.

This clone was observed a few times. Germline and junction disagree at one end, which may indicate a read error. The chain couples TRBV20-1 to TRBJ2-1, with D maybe TRBD2 (6 bases). Germline V CDR1 and CDR2: DFQATT, SNEGSKA (reference sequence). The CDR3 is 11 amino acids. As DNA, the CDR3 is TGCAGTGCTAGAGGTCCGGGACTTTGGCTCTTC. It is translated as CSARGPGLWLF.

A few counts support this clone. This sequence joins TRBV5-1 and TRBJ1-2, with TRBD1 as a possible D gene (6 bases). Trimming took off 0 bases at V and 5 bases at J, with 20 bases between the two ends. This CDR3 is built from 17 residues. Germline V gene sequence: CDR1 SGHRS, CDR2 YFSETQ. CDR3 in amino acids: CASSLDSVGTTRYGYTF. The CDR3 region has the DNA TGCGCCAGCAGCTTGGATAGTGTAGGGACAACGAGATATGGCTACACCTTC.

The V gene is TRBV24-1, the J gene TRBJ2-1; perhaps TRBD1 as D (5 bases). This CDR3 has 12 amino acids. The V and J ends lost 4 bases and 10 bases respectively, with 10 bases between them. Germline CDR1 and CDR2: KGHDR and SFDVKD. The CDR3 DNA is TGTGCCACCAGTGACCACGACAGAGAGCAGTTCTTC. Translated: CATSDHDREQFF.

This clone was detected only once. The chain couples TRBV5-6 to TRBJ2-1, with D perhaps matching TRBD1 or TRBD2 (9 bases each). The CDR3 totals 18 residues. V was pared by 5 bases and J by 9 bases, with 30 bases between. The V gene's germline CDR1 is SGHDT and CDR2 YYEEEE. CDR3 region: CASRKGTGRVAGEFEQFF. CDR3 in DNA: TGTGCCAGCAGGAAAGGGACAGGGAGGGTAGCGGGGGAGTTTGAGCAGTTCTTC.

This clone was observed a few times. The gene calls are TRBV5-1 and TRBJ1-1; perhaps TRBD1 as D (6 bases). Trimming pared 1 base from V and 1 base from J, leaving 11 bases between. In germline, CDR1 is SGHRS, CDR2 YFSETQ. The CDR3 has 15 residues. This CDR3 is CASSLKVTGNTEAFF. DNA of the CDR3: TGCGCCAGCAGCTTGAAGGTGACAGGGAACACTGAAGCTTTCTTT.

The CDR3, as DNA: TGCGCCAGCAGGGCCGGGACAGGGGGCGAAGAGACCCAGTACTTC. Protein product: CASRAGTGGEETQYF. V and J are TRBV5-1 and TRBJ2-5; 12 bases fit TRBD1. J was trimmed by 3 bases and V by 5 bases; bases with no gene match: 5. CDR1 is SGHRS, CDR2 YFSETQ, per germline. The CDR3 has 15 amino acids.

The J gene is TRBJ1-2, the V gene TRBV30, with D hard to call. The CDR3 sequence is 11 residues long. Trimming pared 4 bases from V and 2 bases from J, leaving 5 bases between. The germline V gene has CDR1 GTSNPN and CDR2 SVGIG (reference sequence). The CDR3 DNA reads as TGTGCCTGGACCATCAACTATGGCTACACCTTC. Its translation: CAWTINYGYTF.

The chain combines TRBV5-4 with TRBJ2-2; no definite D call. CDR3 size: 12 residues. Trimming took off 5 bases at V and 4 bases at J, with 6 bases between the two ends. Germline V gene sequence: CDR1 SGHNT, CDR2 YYREEE (reference sequence). The CDR3, as DNA: TGTGCCAGCAGTAGAGGCACCGGGGAGCTGTTTTTT. Translation: CASSRGTGELFF.

V usage is TRBV3-1 (or the pseudogene TRBV3-2) and J usage is TRBJ1-5; D is possibly TRBD1 (5 bases). V was clipped by 1 base and J by 3 bases, with 10 bases between them. Per germline, CDR1 LGHDT and CDR2 YNNKEL (reference sequence). The CDR3 extends over 15 amino acids. The CDR3 region is CASSQVSGPNQPQHF. The CDR3 DNA is TGTGCCAGCAGCCAAGTATCAGGGCCCAATCAGCCCCAGCATTTT.

The chain recombines TRBV6-5 with TRBJ2-1; 10 nucleotides agree with TRBD2. Trimming at V came to 6 bases and at J to 7 bases, leaving 9 bases not matched to a gene. The CDR3 spans 15 residues. Germline values: CDR1 MNHEY, CDR2 SVGAGI. DNA for the CDR3: TGTGCCAGCAGGTCACTAGCGGGAAGGGGTAATGAGCAGTTCTTC. Translated, it gives CASRSLAGRGNEQFF.

V gene TRBV29-1 combines with J gene TRBJ1-1; 7 bases agree with TRBD1. The germline CDR1 and CDR2 sequences are SQVTM and ANQGSEA. This CDR3 region has 14 residues. V was clipped by 3 bases and J by 3 bases; unmatched bases: 7. The CDR3 is CSVDPTGWDTEAFF. Written as DNA, the CDR3 is TGCAGCGTTGACCCGACAGGGTGGGACACTGAAGCTTTCTTT.

The chain uses TRBV3-1 (or the pseudogene TRBV3-2) and TRBJ2-1, with TRBD2 matching over 7 bases. The CDR3 loop spans 16 amino acids. Germline assignment: CDR1 LGHDT and CDR2 YNNKEL (reference sequence). Losses at the gene ends were 4 bases for V and 8 bases for J; bases not matched to a gene: 14. The CDR3 spells CASSPLGDYTWDEQFF. The CDR3 bases are TGTGCCAGCAGCCCTTTGGGGGACTATACCTGGGATGAGCAGTTCTTC.

This chain uses TRBV3-1 (or the pseudogene TRBV3-2) with TRBJ2-1; 7 nucleotides align to TRBD2. The CDR3 is 15 residues long. Germline assignment: CDR1 LGHDT and CDR2 YNNKEL (reference sequence). V lost 4 bases, J lost 1 base, and 4 bases stayed unmatched. The CDR3 DNA follows: TGTGCCAGCAGCCCCCAGCGGGGTTCCTACAATGAGCAGTTCTTC. Amino acid sequence: CASSPQRGSYNEQFF.

The chain uses TRBV10-3 and TRBJ2-7; a weak D match, TRBD2 (5 bases). This CDR3 has 13 residues. Germline lookup yields CDR1 ENHRY and CDR2 SYGVKD. V lost 8 bases and J lost 7, with 18 bases in between. The CDR3 protein is CAIGPGRAEEQYF. As DNA, the CDR3 is TGTGCCATCGGTCCGGGCCGAGCGGAGGAGCAGTACTTC.